Following are 20 T cell receptor beta chains from one sample sequenced in a study of cytomegalovirus exposure and HLA in healthy donors. Profiling relied on immunoSEQ multiplex PCR, and the TCRdb table lists in-frame clones only, not all of them. The repertoire holds 250,000 to 400,000 clones, approximately 91% seen once, with over 0.9% in the top ten. The material sequenced was PBMCs. The receptors derive from a man between 25 and 39 years old in good health and CMV-seronegative.

V usage is TRBV23-1 and J usage is TRBJ2-3; D might be TRBD1 (6 bases). TRBV23-1 is labeled an ORF, and its function is uncertain. The CDR3 runs 14 residues. V lost 3 bases and J lost 5, with 12 bases in between. The DNA of the CDR3 is TGCGCCAGCAGTCACCCGGGACATTTAGATACGCAGTATTTT. It is translated as CASSHPGHLDTQYF.

The count of this clone is one. The chain has TRBV4-1 and TRBJ1-5, with 7 bases lining up with TRBD1. There are 14 residues in the CDR3. Germline-derived CDR1 and CDR2 are MGHRA and YSYEKL. V trimming: 3 bases; J trimming: 6 bases; junction bases outside the gene matches: 5. CDR3 protein: CASSHTGDGQPQHF. The CDR3 DNA is TGCGCCAGCAGCCACACAGGGGATGGTCAGCCCCAGCATTTT.

The chain employs TRBV4-1 and TRBJ2-1; a possible D gene is TRBD2 (5 bases). The V end was cut by 3 bases, the J end by 1 base, with 13 bases between. The CDR3 runs 16 residues. From germline, CDR1 is MGHRA and CDR2 YSYEKL. The CDR3 spells CASSHLTGVSYNEQFF. CDR3 nucleotides: TGCGCCAGCAGCCACTTGACCGGGGTTTCCTACAATGAGCAGTTCTTC.

CDR3 sequence: CASSLDRVGTEAFF. The CDR3 DNA sequence: TGTGCCAGCAGTTTGGACAGGGTTGGAACTGAAGCTTTCTTT. The rearrangement uses TRBV28 and TRBJ1-1; 8 positions match TRBD1. From germline, CDR1 is MDHEN and CDR2 SYDVKM. The CDR3 contains 14 residues. Trimming took 3 bases from V and 5 from J; bases not matched to a gene: 5. Filled out from reference TRBV28 and TRBJ1-1, the complete variable domain reads DVKVTQSSRYLVKRTGEKVFLECVQDMDHENMFWYRQDPGLGLRLIYFSYDVKMKEKGDIPEGYSVSREKKERFSLILESASTNQTSMYLCASSLDRVGTEAFFGQGTRLTVV.

This rearrangement joins TRBV2 to TRBJ2-5, with 8 bases matching TRBD2. The CDR3 loop spans 15 amino acids. V lost 2 bases to trimming and J lost 1 base; unmatched junction nucleotides: 3. From germline, CDR1 is SNHLY and CDR2 FYNNEI. This chain's CDR3 is CASSETAGVQETQYF. Written as DNA, the CDR3 is TGTGCCAGCAGTGAAACAGCGGGGGTCCAAGAGACCCAGTACTTC.

This chain links TRBV7-9 with TRBJ1-2, with D hard to call. This CDR3 contains 14 residues. Germline V lookup: CDR1 SEHNR, CDR2 FQNEAQ (reference sequence). V was clipped by 1 base and J by 6 bases, with 12 bases between them. This CDR3 is CASSLVVQNHGYTF. CDR3 DNA sequence: TGTGCCAGCAGCTTAGTGGTCCAGAACCATGGCTACACCTTC.

The chain links TRBV7-2 to TRBJ2-7; TRBD1 aligns across 7 bases. The CDR3 is 14 residues long. Unmatched junction bases numbered 10, after V lost 5 bases and J lost 6 bases. Germline V gives CDR1 SGHTA, CDR2 FQGNSA. The CDR3 reads CASSPTRQGSEQYF. In nucleotides, the CDR3 is TGTGCCAGCAGCCCAACCCGACAGGGCAGCGAGCAGTACTTC.

V and J are TRBV7-9 and TRBJ2-5, with 7 bases aligning to TRBD2. This CDR3 has 15 amino acids. The junction had 7 bases not matched to a gene; V was cut back by 1 base and J by 5 bases. Germline V gives CDR1 SEHNR, CDR2 FQNEAQ (reference sequence). CDR3 in DNA: TGTGCCAGCAGCTTAGTGGCGGGGGATGGGGAGACCCAGTACTTC. Amino acids: CASSLVAGDGETQYF.

V usage is TRBV6-1 and J usage is TRBJ1-2, with 8 bases matching TRBD1. CDR1 is MNHNS, CDR2 SASEGT, per germline. V lost 10 bases to trimming and J lost 3 bases; unmatched junction nucleotides: 10. The CDR3 is 14 amino acids. CDR3 region: CATKDRGFYYGYTF. The CDR3 DNA reads as TGTGCCACCAAAGACAGGGGTTTTTACTATGGCTACACCTTC.

The chain couples TRBV5-6 to TRBJ2-7, with 10 bases identical to TRBD1. Germline CDR1 SGHDT, CDR2 YYEEEE. The CDR3 totals 15 residues. V gave up 1 base and J gave up 3 bases; unmatched junction bases: 4. The DNA for the CDR3 is TGTGCCAGCAGCTTGCCGGGACAGGGGATCTACGAGCAGTACTTC. Its protein product is CASSLPGQGIYEQYF.

This chain links TRBV5-1 with TRBJ2-1, with TRBD2 identical over 10 bases. Germline trimming cut 4 bases from V and 6 bases from J; bases unmatched to any gene: 4. Germline assignment: CDR1 SGHRS and CDR2 YFSETQ. This CDR3 contains 14 residues. The CDR3 loop is CASSNGLAVNEQFF. As DNA, the CDR3 is TGCGCCAGCAGCAACGGACTAGCGGTCAATGAGCAGTTCTTC.

V is TRBV6-6 and J is TRBJ2-2; D is perhaps TRBD2 (6 bases). The CDR3 length is 15 residues. With 6 bases removed from V and 7 bases from J, the gap between germline ends came to 18 bases. Germline V CDR1 and CDR2: MNHNY, SVGAGI (reference sequence). CDR3 coding DNA: TGTGCCAGCAGCCCTGTGGCGGGGCTTTTCGGGGAGCTGTTTTTT. Its translation: CASSPVAGLFGELFF.

This clone was counted a single time. The CDR3 reads CASSVAFRDRRVDTQYF. Written as DNA, the CDR3 is TGTGCCAGCAGCGTAGCTTTCCGGGACAGGAGGGTGGATACGCAGTATTTT. The chain carries TRBV9 and TRBJ2-3; 8 positions agree with TRBD1. Unmatched junction bases numbered 12, after V lost 0 bases and J lost 6 bases. There are 17 residues in the CDR3. Germline V gene lookup returns CDR1 SGDLS and CDR2 YYNGEE.

The V gene is TRBV2, the J gene TRBJ2-3; no clear D gene. This CDR3 is built from 14 residues. V lost 5 bases, J lost 0 bases, and 9 bases lay in between. The germline V gene has CDR1 SNHLY and CDR2 FYNNEI. CDR3: CASSFVTSTDTQYF. CDR3 nucleotides: TGTGCCAGCAGTTTTGTTACTAGCACAGATACGCAGTATTTT.

The V call is TRBV7-2, the J call TRBJ2-1; 7 bases map to TRBD2. CDR3 length equals 16 residues. Germline CDR1 SGHTA, CDR2 FQGNSA. After removal of 1 base from V and 4 bases from J, the junction contained 7 bases not matched to a gene. CDR3 sequence reads: CASSLDSSGDYNEQFF. The DNA for the CDR3 is TGTGCCAGCAGCTTAGACTCTAGCGGAGATTACAATGAGCAGTTCTTC.

The J gene is TRBJ2-1, the V gene TRBV7-8, with D possibly being TRBD2 (5 bases). Between the trimmed V and J ends, which lost 5 bases and 10 bases, there was a span of 21 bases. Per the germline V gene, CDR1 is SGHVS and CDR2 is FQNEAQ. The CDR3 loop spans 15 amino acids. CDR3: CASSPTSGAGREQFF. The DNA of the CDR3 is TGTGCCAGCAGCCCGACCTCGGGTGCGGGCAGGGAGCAGTTCTTC. Complete variable domain (other parts from reference TRBV7-8 and TRBJ2-1): GAGVSQSPRYKVAKRGQDVALRCDPISGHVSLFWYQQALGQGPEFLTYFQNEAQLDKSGLPSDRFFAERPEGSVSTLKIQRTQQEDSAVYLCASSPTSGAGREQFFGPGTRLTVL.

J is TRBJ2-1 and V is TRBV9; 7 nucleotides line up with TRBD2. From germline, CDR1 is SGDLS and CDR2 YYNGEE. The J segment lost 7 bases and the V segment lost 0 bases, leaving 7 bases of the junction unmatched. The CDR3 is 15 amino acids. The chain's CDR3 is CASSVGSSGKNEQFF. The DNA for the CDR3 is TGTGCCAGCAGCGTAGGTTCTAGCGGAAAGAATGAGCAGTTCTTC.

The chain uses TRBV27 and TRBJ1-1; D perhaps matches TRBD1 (5 bases). Germline CDR1 and CDR2: MNHEY and SMNVEV (reference sequence). The CDR3 covers 13 residues. V was cut by 2 bases and J by 9 bases, with 13 bases left in between. The DNA for the CDR3 is TGTGCCAGCAGTTTAAAGCCGACAGCTAAAGCTTTCTTT. It yields the protein CASSLKPTAKAFF.

The sample holds a few counts of this clone. The V and J genes are TRBV18 and TRBJ2-7, with D possibly TRBD1 on 5 matching bases. Looked up from germline, CDR1 is KGHSH and CDR2 is LQKENI. The CDR3 runs 11 residues. V was pared by 5 bases and J by 7 bases, with 9 bases between. The CDR3 DNA sequence: TGTGCCAGCTCAGCCTGGACAGAGCAGTACTTC. Translation: CASSAWTEQYF. Full variable domain (missing parts from reference TRBV18 and TRBJ2-7): NAGVMQNPRHLVRRRGQEARLRCSPMKGHSHVYWYRQLPEEGLKFMVYLQKENIIDESGMPKERFSAEFPKEGPSILRIQQVVRGDSAAYFCASSAWTEQYFGPGTRLTVT.

This chain uses TRBV29-1 with TRBJ1-4; the D gene is possibly TRBD1 (5 bases). V gave up 8 bases and J gave up 8 bases, with 18 bases separating them. This CDR3 has 13 residues. Per germline, CDR1 SQVTM and CDR2 ANQGSEA. This CDR3 reads CSTWGGSNEKLFF. As DNA, the CDR3 is TGCAGCACGTGGGGGGGGTCAAACGAAAAACTGTTTTTT.